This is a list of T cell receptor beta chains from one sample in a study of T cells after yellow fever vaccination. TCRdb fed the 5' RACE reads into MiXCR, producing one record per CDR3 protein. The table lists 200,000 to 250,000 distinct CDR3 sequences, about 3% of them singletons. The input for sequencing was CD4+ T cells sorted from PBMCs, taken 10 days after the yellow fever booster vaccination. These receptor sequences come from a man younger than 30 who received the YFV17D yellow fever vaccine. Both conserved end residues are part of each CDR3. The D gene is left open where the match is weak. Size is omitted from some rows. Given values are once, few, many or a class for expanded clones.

TGTGCCAGCAGCAAATCTCGGGCCAAAGGTCCCTCTAATTCACCCCTCCACTTT,CASSKSRAKGPSNSPLHF,NA,TRBJ1-6,NA,TRBV21-1
TGTGCCAGCAGACGCGACGAAGATACGCAGTATTTT,CASRRDEDTQYF,NA,TRBJ2-3,NA,TRBV4-2
TGTGCCAGCAGGCCGCCGGGGGGGAATTCACCCCTCCACTTT,CASRPPGGNSPLHF,few,TRBJ1-6,NA,TRBV12-3/TRBV12-4
TGTGCCACCAGCAGAGGAAGCAGGGGGCGAGAGACCCAGTACTTC,CATSRGSRGRETQYF,many,TRBJ2-5,TRBD1,TRBV15
TGCGCCAGCAGCTTATCAAGCGGGGCGACTAGAGATACGCAGTATTTT,CASSLSSGATRDTQYF,few,TRBJ2-3,TRBD2,TRBV5-1
TGCGCCAGCAGCTTGGTTTTGGGGGTTGGGGCCAACGTCCTGACTTTC,CASSLVLGVGANVLTF,many,TRBJ2-6,NA,TRBV5-1
TGTGCCAGCAGCTTCGGGGGAGGGACTGAAGCTTTCTTT,CASSFGGGTEAFF,many,TRBJ1-1,NA,TRBV12-3/TRBV12-4
TGCGCCAGCAAGGTCCCCTTGGGACAGCAAGACACCGGGGAGCTGTTTTTT,CASKVPLGQQDTGELFF,many,TRBJ2-2,TRBD1,TRBV5-1
TGTGCCAGCACCTCCGGGGGCGGCCGCGGCTACACCTTC,CASTSGGGRGYTF,few,TRBJ1-2,NA,TRBV3-1
TGTGCCAGCAGCTTAGAGGGGGGCCCCTACAATGAGCAGTTCTTC,CASSLEGGPYNEQFF,many,TRBJ2-1,NA,TRBV7-2
TGCGCCAGCAGCATCGGACAGGGGGCAGGAGGCTACACCTTC,CASSIGQGAGGYTF,few,TRBJ1-2,TRBD1,TRBV5-1
TGCAGTGCTAGAGTTTCGGGACTAGCGGGGCCCCAGTACTTC,CSARVSGLAGPQYF,few,TRBJ2-5,TRBD2,TRBV20-1
TGTGCCAGTAGAGCACAGGGGTATTGGGAGACCCAGTACTTC,CASRAQGYWETQYF,few,TRBJ2-5,TRBD1,TRBV19
TGTGCCACCAGTGACCTACAGGGATTTTATAGCAATCAGCCCCAGCATTTT,CATSDLQGFYSNQPQHF,NA,TRBJ1-5,NA,TRBV24-1
TGTGCCTGGAAAGCCAGCTCCTACGAGCAGTACTTC,CAWKASSYEQYF,NA,TRBJ2-7,NA,TRBV30
TGTGCCAGCAGCTTGGGGGCGTGGGACATATATGAAAAACTGTTTTTT,CASSLGAWDIYEKLFF,few,TRBJ1-4,NA,TRBV5-5
TGTGCCAGCAGCCCCCCGGGACAGGGGACGTCTGGCTACACCTTC,CASSPPGQGTSGYTF,many,TRBJ1-2,TRBD1,TRBV7-9
TGTGCCACCAGTGATTTTGGAGCGGCCTACAATGAGCAGTTCTTC,CATSDFGAAYNEQFF,many,TRBJ2-1,NA,TRBV24-1
TGCAGCGTTGATGGGGGGGCCACGAACACCGGGGAGCTGTTTTTT,CSVDGGATNTGELFF,NA,TRBJ2-2,NA,TRBV29-1
TGTGCCAGCAACCGGGACAGTAATCAGCCCCAGCATTTT,CASNRDSNQPQHF,many,TRBJ1-5,TRBD1,TRBV2
TGTGCCAGCATCATCAGTCCCCTAGCCAAAAACATTCAGTACTTC,CASIISPLAKNIQYF,many,TRBJ2-4,NA,TRBV6-6
TGTGCCTGGAGTGTAGGGGTAGGGGGCTACGAGCAGTACTTC,CAWSVGVGGYEQYF,many,TRBJ2-7,NA,TRBV30
TGTGCCAGCGGAGGACTAGTCATGAACACCGGGGAGCTGTTTTTT,CASGGLVMNTGELFF,NA,TRBJ2-2,TRBD2,TRBV12-3/TRBV12-4
TGCAGCGTTGCCGGGGCTAACTATGGCTACACCTTC,CSVAGANYGYTF,NA,TRBJ1-2,NA,TRBV29-1
TGTGCCAGCAGTACGGGGGGCTCACCCCTCCACTTT,CASSTGGSPLHF,many,TRBJ1-6,NA,TRBV6-5
TGTGCCAGCAGCTTAGTGTGGTGGAATGAGCAGTTCTTC,CASSLVWWNEQFF,many,TRBJ2-1,NA,TRBV7-2
TGCAGTGCTAGTCCCGGGGGCGGCGGTTCACCCCTCCACTTT,CSASPGGGGSPLHF,many,TRBJ1-6,NA,TRBV20-1
TGTGCCAGCAGCCCCCGGACTAGCGGGGGGGCATATACGCAGTATTTT,CASSPRTSGGAYTQYF,many,TRBJ2-3,TRBD2,TRBV7-2
TGCAGTGCTAGAGATGGAAACTCTGGGGCCAACGTCCTGACTTTC,CSARDGNSGANVLTF,NA,TRBJ2-6,NA,TRBV20-1
TGTGCCAGTAGTATCCGACAGGGGGAGAATGAGCAGTTCTTC,CASSIRQGENEQFF,NA,TRBJ2-1,TRBD1,TRBV19
TGTGCCAGCAGTTACAGGGACACTGAAGCTTTCTTT,CASSYRDTEAFF,many,TRBJ1-1,NA,TRBV6-6